This is a list of T cell receptor beta chains from one sample in a study of T cells after somatic rescue of genetic block. Clones were sequenced by immunoSEQ multiplex PCR, and TCRdb holds only the in-frame ones, with some missing. In the table there are 85,000 to 90,000 clones, about nine tenths of which are singletons. The sample consisted of peripheral blood mononuclear cells (PBMCs). The receptors come from a woman aged 18-30 years. Each CDR3 is given with its conserved first and last residue. The D gene is left open where the match is weak. Part of the rows lack a size; the others show once, few, many or a class for expanded clones.

V: TRBV2
J: TRBJ1-4
D: TRBD1
size: NA
CDR3: CASRRQGAVTNEKLFF
DNA: TGTGCCAGCAGGCGACAGGGGGCTGTCACTAATGAAAAACTGTTTTTT

V: TRBV5-1
J: TRBJ1-3
D: TRBD1
size: NA
CDR3: CASRETPPWGQISGNTIYF
DNA: TGCGCCAGCAGGGAGACACCACCGTGGGGACAGATATCTGGAAACACCATATATTTT

V: TRBV5-1
J: TRBJ2-7
D: TRBD2
size: NA
CDR3: CASSPGLVREQYF
DNA: TGCGCCAGCAGCCCCGGACTAGTACGCGAGCAGTACTTC

V: TRBV30
J: TRBJ1-2
D: NA
size: NA
CDR3: CAWSPWVGGLLGYTF
DNA: TGTGCCTGGAGTCCTTGGGTTGGGGGCCTCCTTGGCTACACCTTC

V: TRBV7-8
J: TRBJ2-7
D: NA
size: NA
CDR3: CASSSFGTGTREQYF
DNA: TGTGCCAGCAGCTCCTTCGGGACAGGGACTAGGGAGCAGTACTTC

V: TRBV6-6
J: TRBJ2-7
D: NA
size: NA
CDR3: CASRPNSGSYEQYF
DNA: TGTGCCAGCAGACCGAACTCAGGATCCTACGAGCAGTACTTC

V: TRBV7-2
J: TRBJ1-2
D: NA
size: once
CDR3: CASSSRGGILYGYTF
DNA: TGTGCCAGCAGCTCCAGAGGGGGGATACTCTATGGCTACACCTTC

V: TRBV5-1
J: TRBJ1-6
D: NA
size: NA
CDR3: CASSSGNSPLHF
DNA: TGCGCCAGCAGCTCCGGGAATTCACCCCTCCACTTT

V: TRBV19
J: TRBJ2-7
D: NA
size: NA
CDR3: CASSEDYRGWGYEQYF
DNA: TGTGCCAGTAGCGAGGACTACCGAGGGTGGGGCTACGAGCAGTACTTC

V: TRBV29-1
J: TRBJ1-1
D: TRBD1
size: NA
CDR3: CSVPGTVGRGAFF
DNA: TGCAGCGTTCCCGGGACAGTAGGTCGGGGAGCTTTCTTT

V: TRBV28
J: TRBJ1-1
D: NA
size: NA
CDR3: CASSSNRAEAFF
DNA: TGTGCCAGCAGCTCTAACAGGGCTGAAGCTTTCTTT

V: TRBV4-1
J: TRBJ1-3
D: NA
size: NA
CDR3: CASSPLPGPGNTIYF
DNA: TGCGCCAGCAGCCCACTACCAGGGCCTGGAAACACCATATATTTT

V: TRBV2
J: TRBJ2-7
D: NA
size: NA
CDR3: CASSEWASSFYEQYF
DNA: TGTGCCAGCAGTGAATGGGCTAGCTCCTTCTACGAGCAGTACTTC

V: TRBV4-2
J: TRBJ2-1
D: NA
size: NA
CDR3: CASSQLGEGSYNEQFF
DNA: TGTGCCAGCAGCCAACTAGGAGAGGGATCCTACAATGAGCAGTTCTTC

V: TRBV29-1
J: TRBJ2-7
D: NA
size: once
CDR3: CSVDGPAYEQYF
DNA: TGCAGCGTCGATGGACCGGCCTACGAGCAGTACTTC

V: TRBV27
J: TRBJ2-7
D: TRBD2
size: once
CDR3: CASSYGGGVDEQYF
DNA: TGTGCCAGCAGTTATGGTGGGGGGGTGGACGAGCAGTACTTC

V: TRBV12-5
J: TRBJ1-5
D: NA
size: NA
CDR3: CASGLVLNRDLSNQPQHF
DNA: TGTGCTAGTGGTTTGGTCCTCAACAGGGACTTAAGCAATCAGCCCCAGCATTTT

V: TRBV19
J: TRBJ2-3
D: NA
size: NA
CDR3: CASSTGGKLTDTQYF
DNA: TGTGCCAGTAGTACAGGTGGAAAACTCACAGATACGCAGTATTTT

V: TRBV7-2
J: TRBJ1-2
D: NA
size: NA
CDR3: CASSPRGNYGYTF
DNA: TGTGCCAGCAGCCCTCGGGGGAACTATGGCTACACCTTC

V: TRBV18
J: TRBJ1-5
D: NA
size: once
CDR3: CASSQAGSNQPQHF
DNA: TGTGCCAGCTCACAAGCTGGGAGCAATCAGCCCCAGCATTTT

V: TRBV5-8
J: TRBJ1-4
D: NA
size: NA
CDR3: CASSLTQQEKLFF
DNA: TGTGCCAGCAGCTTGACCCAGCAAGAAAAACTGTTTTTT

V: TRBV6-4
J: TRBJ2-1
D: NA
size: NA
CDR3: CASSEGAGPNNEQFF
DNA: TGTGCCAGCAGTGAAGGGGCGGGACCAAACAATGAGCAGTTCTTC

V: TRBV5-1
J: TRBJ2-2
D: NA
size: NA
CDR3: CASTGAGTGELFF
DNA: TGCGCCAGCACGGGGGCTGGGACCGGGGAGCTGTTTTTT

V: TRBV5-6
J: TRBJ2-7
D: NA
size: NA
CDR3: CASSTITTVPYEQYF
DNA: TGTGCCAGCAGCACTATTACGACGGTTCCCTACGAGCAGTACTTC

V: TRBV28
J: TRBJ2-2
D: NA
size: once
CDR3: CASWDSNTGELFF
DNA: TGTGCCAGTTGGGATTCGAACACCGGGGAGCTGTTTTTT

V: TRBV6-5
J: TRBJ2-1
D: TRBD2
size: NA
CDR3: CASSPGLAGSQFF
DNA: TGTGCCAGCAGCCCTGGACTAGCGGGATCCCAGTTCTTC

V: TRBV5-6
J: TRBJ2-7
D: NA
size: NA
CDR3: CASSLGPAYEQYF
DNA: TGTGCCAGCAGCTTGGGGCCGGCCTACGAGCAGTACTTC

V: TRBV28
J: TRBJ2-5
D: TRBD2
size: NA
CDR3: CASSLAGLALETQYF
DNA: TGTGCCAGCAGTCTCGCGGGACTAGCACTAGAGACCCAGTACTTC

V: TRBV10-3
J: TRBJ2-1
D: NA
size: NA
CDR3: CAISESRVSNEQFF
DNA: TGTGCCATCAGTGAGTCAAGGGTTAGCAATGAGCAGTTCTTC

V: TRBV5-1
J: TRBJ1-4
D: NA
size: once
CDR3: CASSSDGANEKLFF
DNA: TGCGCCAGCAGCTCGGACGGTGCTAATGAAAAACTGTTTTTT

V: TRBV6-1
J: TRBJ1-5
D: NA
size: once
CDR3: CASSQWGDQPQHF
DNA: TGTGCCAGCAGCCAATGGGGGGATCAGCCCCAGCATTTT

V: TRBV7-9
J: TRBJ2-6
D: NA
size: NA
CDR3: CASSLARTRSGANVLTF
DNA: TGTGCCAGCAGCTTAGCTAGAACCCGCTCTGGGGCCAACGTCCTGACTTTC

V: TRBV5-6
J: TRBJ2-7
D: NA
size: NA
CDR3: CASSLKAREQYF
DNA: TGTGCCAGCAGCTTGAAGGCCCGGGAGCAGTACTTC

V: TRBV5-1
J: TRBJ2-2
D: TRBD2
size: few
CDR3: CASSTPKPASGNHANTGELFF
DNA: TGCGCCAGCAGCACCCCCAAACCGGCTAGCGGGAATCACGCGAACACCGGGGAGCTGTTTTTT

V: TRBV5-1
J: TRBJ2-3
D: TRBD2
size: NA
CDR3: CASSLSWTSGSQYF
DNA: TGCGCCAGCAGCCTCTCCTGGACTAGCGGGTCGCAGTATTTT

V: TRBV7-8
J: TRBJ2-1
D: NA
size: NA
CDR3: CASSNGGLAYNEQFF
DNA: TGTGCCAGCAGCAACGGGGGCCTTGCCTACAATGAGCAGTTCTTC

V: TRBV11-2
J: TRBJ2-1
D: NA
size: NA
CDR3: CASSLVGIRFF
DNA: TGTGCCAGCAGCTTGGTCGGCATACGGTTCTTC

V: TRBV19
J: TRBJ2-4
D: TRBD1
size: once
CDR3: CASSMATGGGKNIQYF
DNA: TGTGCCAGTAGTATGGCGACAGGGGGCGGCAAAAACATTCAGTACTTC

V: TRBV5-4
J: TRBJ2-7
D: TRBD2
size: few
CDR3: CASSRTSGSEYEQYF
DNA: TGTGCCAGCAGCCGGACTAGCGGGAGTGAGTACGAGCAGTACTTC

V: TRBV28
J: TRBJ2-2
D: NA
size: NA
CDR3: CASSFWSGRPGELFF
DNA: TGTGCCAGCAGTTTTTGGTCCGGGAGACCCGGGGAGCTGTTTTTT

V: TRBV6-1
J: TRBJ2-3
D: TRBD1
size: NA
CDR3: CASSEAGQGADTQYF
DNA: TGTGCCAGCAGTGAAGCGGGCCAGGGGGCAGATACGCAGTATTTT

V: TRBV9
J: TRBJ1-6
D: NA
size: NA
CDR3: CASSALGFGSSPLHF
DNA: TGTGCCAGCAGCGCGTTAGGATTCGGGAGTTCACCCCTCCACTTT

V: TRBV7-2
J: TRBJ2-7
D: NA
size: NA
CDR3: CASSLSRGRGNEQYF
DNA: TGTGCCAGCAGCTTATCCCGGGGTCGGGGGAACGAGCAGTACTTC